The source of this T cell receptor beta chain is a study of tumor and adjacent non-tumor tissue in lung cancer. Study overall: The cohort had roughly 11 adenocarcinoma, 2 squamous cell and 1 small cell patients.

No cell sorting was done before RNA was extracted from the tissue. Newly diagnosed lung cancer patients had thoracic surgery in China, August–late 2014, without prior chemotherapy. Notes on this clonotype: Antigen: not known.

Study-wide results and caveats: Tumor repertoires had a smaller top 100 clone share than normal lung. TCR diversity was significantly greater in tumor than normal lung tissue.

Three rounds of nested PCR, following a modified ARM-PCR protocol, produced the TCRbeta library. MiXCR was run by TCRdb on the multiplex PCR reads, yielding one entry per CDR3 protein. The profile covers over 110,000 distinct CDR3 sequences, with 60% to 70% appearing a single time and about 18% taken by the ten largest. Trimming took 6 bases from V and 5 from J, leaving 13 bases between them. CDR1 and CDR2 (germline): LGHNA, YNFKEQ. This CDR3 has 14 residues. Material for sequencing was lung tumor tissue. The receptor was isolated from a man aged 55-75 years with small cell lung cancer. The chain combines TRBV4-2 with TRBJ2-2; D is perhaps TRBD2 (6 bases). This chain's CDR3 is CASSPAGFTGELFF. CDR3 bases: TGTGCCAGCAGTCCAGCGGGCTTTACCGGGGAGCTGTTTTTT.